This is a list of T cell receptor beta chains from one sample in a study of Ad26.COV2.S vaccination and SARS-CoV-2 variants. Sequencing was performed with immunoSEQ multiplex PCR; in TCRdb, only in-frame clones are kept and a portion is missing. The sample consists of about 330,000 clones, 85% to 90% of them appearing once. Sequenced here: peripheral blood, sampled in a trial of Ad26.COV2.S vaccine versus placebo. Receptors were obtained from a person aged 18-65 years who received the Ad26.COV2.S COVID-19 vaccine or a placebo. Each CDR3 is given with its conserved first and last residue. A D gene is named only where the DNA matches it firmly. Where a row states a size, it is once, few, many or the class of an expanded clone; other rows omit it.

J: TRBJ1-1
size: .
V: TRBV7-2
D: .
DNA: TGTGCCAGCAGCGGCGGGGCGAGCGGTCAGGGAGGCGCTTTCTTT
CDR3: CASSGGASGQGGAFF

J: TRBJ1-1
size: .
V: TRBV20-1
D: .
DNA: TGCAGTGCTGGAAACCAAGCTTTCTTT
CDR3: CSAGNQAFF

J: TRBJ2-5
size: .
V: TRBV2
D: TRBD2
DNA: TGTGCCAGCACCGGGACTAGCGTGCAGACCCAGTACTTC
CDR3: CASTGTSVQTQYF

J: TRBJ2-7
size: .
V: TRBV10-2
D: .
DNA: TGCGCCAGCAGGACCTACTGGGGGTTTGGCTACGAGCAGTACTTC
CDR3: CASRTYWGFGYEQYF

J: TRBJ1-1
size: .
V: TRBV14
D: .
DNA: TGTGCCAGCAGCGGGGCGTACACTGAAGCTTTCTTT
CDR3: CASSGAYTEAFF

J: TRBJ1-2
size: .
V: TRBV5-4
D: .
DNA: TGTGCCAGCAGCTTAAGCATTGGGGATAACTATGGCTACACCTTC
CDR3: CASSLSIGDNYGYTF

J: TRBJ2-1
size: .
V: TRBV27
D: TRBD2
DNA: TGTGCCAGCAGGCCCCCAGGGACTAGATACAATGAGCAGTTCTTC
CDR3: CASRPPGTRYNEQFF

J: TRBJ1-1
size: few
V: TRBV11-2
D: TRBD1
DNA: TGTGCCAGCAGCTTACGCGGGACAGTAGGTAACACTGAAGCTTTCTTT
CDR3: CASSLRGTVGNTEAFF

J: TRBJ1-4
size: .
V: TRBV4-1
D: TRBD1
DNA: TGCGCCAGCAGCTACCGCAAGCACAGGGGGGACGAAAAACTGTTTTTT
CDR3: CASSYRKHRGDEKLFF

J: TRBJ2-5
size: .
V: TRBV29-1
D: TRBD2
DNA: TGCAGCGTTGGGTTTTTAGGGCTAGCGGGGGAGACCCAGTACTTC
CDR3: CSVGFLGLAGETQYF

J: TRBJ1-4
size: .
V: TRBV19
D: TRBD1
DNA: TGTGCCACTAAGGGACAGGCAAATGAAAAACTGTTTTTT
CDR3: CATKGQANEKLFF

J: TRBJ2-5
size: .
V: TRBV12-5
D: .
DNA: TGTGCTAGTGGTTTGGTAATGATAGGTAACTCTTTTTGGGAGACCCAGTACTTC
CDR3: CASGLVMIGNSFWETQYF

J: TRBJ1-2
size: .
V: TRBV30
D: TRBD1
DNA: TGTGCCTGGACCCCTGGGACAGGCGATGGCTACACCTTC
CDR3: CAWTPGTGDGYTF

J: TRBJ1-1
size: .
V: TRBV9
D: .
DNA: TGTGCCAGCAGCGTGGATGAGGGGGTCGGAACTGAAGCTTTCTTT
CDR3: CASSVDEGVGTEAFF

J: TRBJ2-1
size: once
V: TRBV12-3/TRBV12-4
D: .
DNA: TGTGCCAGCAGGCCCGGACGGTTAGAGCAGTTCTTC
CDR3: CASRPGRLEQFF

J: TRBJ2-1
size: once
V: TRBV7-2
D: .
DNA: TGTGCCAGCAGCTTAGCCCTTATGGGGGCTAATGAGCAGTTCTTC
CDR3: CASSLALMGANEQFF

J: TRBJ1-2
size: .
V: TRBV7-9
D: TRBD1
DNA: TGTGCCAGCAGCTGGGGGACAGGGGATGACTATGGCTACACCTTC
CDR3: CASSWGTGDDYGYTF

J: TRBJ2-2
size: .
V: TRBV18
D: TRBD1
DNA: TGTGCCAGCTCACCAAACGGACAGGGTTGGAGGACCGGGGAGCTGTTTTTT
CDR3: CASSPNGQGWRTGELFF

J: TRBJ1-5
size: .
V: TRBV6-6
D: TRBD1
DNA: TGTGCCAGCAGCTCGGACAGGGCTCAGCCCCAGCATTTT
CDR3: CASSSDRAQPQHF

J: TRBJ1-2
size: few
V: TRBV30
D: .
DNA: TGTGCCTGGAGTCCTCTCACCTATGGCTACACCTTC
CDR3: CAWSPLTYGYTF

J: TRBJ2-3
size: .
V: TRBV14
D: .
DNA: TGTGCCAGCAGCCAAGAAGTCCCGCCAGATACGCAGTATTTT
CDR3: CASSQEVPPDTQYF

J: TRBJ1-2
size: .
V: TRBV5-4
D: .
DNA: TGTGCCAGCAGCGGAACAGGGTTATGGTATGGCTACACCTTC
CDR3: CASSGTGLWYGYTF

J: TRBJ1-1
size: .
V: TRBV12-3/TRBV12-4
D: .
DNA: TGTGCCAGCTCCCTCTGGGGGGACACTGAAGCTTTCTTT
CDR3: CASSLWGDTEAFF

J: TRBJ2-7
size: .
V: TRBV6-5
D: .
DNA: TGTGCCAGCAGTTTTGGACTGGCCGCTTCCTACGAGCAGTACTTC
CDR3: CASSFGLAASYEQYF

J: TRBJ2-1
size: .
V: TRBV6-5
D: .
DNA: TGTGCCAGCAGTTACTCGCCCTCAGGGACAAATGAGCAGTTCTTC
CDR3: CASSYSPSGTNEQFF

J: TRBJ2-7
size: .
V: TRBV7-2
D: TRBD2
DNA: TGTGCCAGCAGCTTTTTTTCGGGACTAGCGGGGGACGAGCAGTACTTC
CDR3: CASSFFSGLAGDEQYF

J: TRBJ1-3
size: once
V: TRBV4-3
D: .
DNA: TGCGCCAGCAGCCAAGGGGACTACTCTGGAAACACCATATATTTT
CDR3: CASSQGDYSGNTIYF

J: TRBJ1-2
size: .
V: TRBV5-6
D: .
DNA: TGTGCCAGCAGCCCTGGTGATAGGTCATATGGCTACACCTTC
CDR3: CASSPGDRSYGYTF

J: TRBJ2-3
size: .
V: TRBV6-5
D: .
DNA: TGTGCCTCTGGGGGGGCTAACACAGATACGCAGTATTTT
CDR3: CASGGANTDTQYF

J: TRBJ2-3
size: once
V: TRBV18
D: TRBD2
DNA: TGTGCCAGCTCGCTGACTAGCGGGACTAGCACAGATACGCAGTATTTT
CDR3: CASSLTSGTSTDTQYF

J: TRBJ1-1
size: once
V: TRBV7-6
D: .
DNA: TGTGCCAGCAGCTTAGGGCGCAACACTGAAGCTTTCTTT
CDR3: CASSLGRNTEAFF

J: TRBJ1-1
size: .
V: TRBV6-1
D: .
DNA: TGTGCCAGCAGTGAAGCCCTTACCCGACAGGCGGCTTTCTTT
CDR3: CASSEALTRQAAFF

J: TRBJ2-7
size: .
V: TRBV29-1
D: .
DNA: TGCAGCGTCCAAGGGCCCGGGCTTGAGCAGTACTTC
CDR3: CSVQGPGLEQYF

J: TRBJ1-4
size: .
V: TRBV28
D: .
DNA: TGTGCCAGCAGTTTCCGGGGGGTGGAAAAACTGTTTTTT
CDR3: CASSFRGVEKLFF

J: TRBJ1-2
size: .
V: TRBV6-5
D: .
DNA: TGTGCCAGCAGTAGGTGGCAGGGGCAAGGGGAAGACTTC
CDR3: CASSRWQGQGEDF

J: TRBJ2-3
size: .
V: TRBV9
D: TRBD1
DNA: TGTGCCAGCAGCGTAACCACAGGGGACACAGATACGCAGTATTTT
CDR3: CASSVTTGDTDTQYF

J: TRBJ2-6
size: .
V: TRBV27
D: .
DNA: TGTGCCAGCAGTTACTCTGGGGCCAACGTCCTGACTTTC
CDR3: CASSYSGANVLTF

J: TRBJ2-4
size: .
V: TRBV21-1
D: .
DNA: TGTGCCAGCAGCAATGGGGACAGCCTGGCCAAAAACATTCAGTACTTC
CDR3: CASSNGDSLAKNIQYF

J: TRBJ1-6
size: .
V: TRBV4-3
D: .
DNA: TGCGCCAGCAGCCCGACCTCATGGTCACCCCTCCACTTT
CDR3: CASSPTSWSPLHF

J: TRBJ1-1
size: .
V: TRBV7-3
D: TRBD1
DNA: TGTGCCAGCAGCGGACAGGGTATATCAGGCGGCACTGAAGCTTTCTTT
CDR3: CASSGQGISGGTEAFF

J: TRBJ2-4
size: .
V: TRBV7-2
D: .
DNA: TGTGCCAGCAGCCCGTTTGCGGCTATGGGCGCCAAAAACATTCAGTACTTC
CDR3: CASSPFAAMGAKNIQYF

J: TRBJ2-1
size: .
V: TRBV24-1
D: TRBD2
DNA: TGTGCCACCAGTGGGCCTAGCGGACCGTACAATGAGCAGTTCTTC
CDR3: CATSGPSGPYNEQFF

J: TRBJ1-2
size: .
V: TRBV30
D: .
DNA: TGTGCCTGGAGTGCTTTATCCCCCCCCAGGGAAGGGAACTATGGCTACACCTTC
CDR3: CAWSALSPPREGNYGYTF

J: TRBJ2-5
size: .
V: TRBV30
D: .
DNA: TGTGCCTGGAGTTGGGGGGTGAGTTCAGCCCAAGAGACCCAGTACTTC
CDR3: CAWSWGVSSAQETQYF

J: TRBJ2-1
size: .
V: TRBV4-3
D: TRBD2
DNA: TGCGCCAGCAGCCAAGATCCGGGAGGCCCCTACAATGAGCAGTTCTTC
CDR3: CASSQDPGGPYNEQFF

J: TRBJ2-2
size: .
V: TRBV7-2
D: TRBD2
DNA: TGTGCCAGCAGCTATAGCGCGGCTAGCGGGACGGGGGAGCTGTTTTTT
CDR3: CASSYSAASGTGELFF

J: TRBJ2-6
size: .
V: TRBV7-9
D: .
DNA: TGTGCCAGCAGCCTTTCGGGCTCTGGGGCCAACGTCCTGACTTTC
CDR3: CASSLSGSGANVLTF

J: TRBJ2-1
size: .
V: TRBV4-3
D: .
DNA: TGCGCCAGCAGCCAAGATATTGGGGACAACAATGAGCAGTTCTTC
CDR3: CASSQDIGDNNEQFF

J: TRBJ1-2
size: .
V: TRBV12-3/TRBV12-4
D: .
DNA: TGTGCCAGCAGTTTAAGGGGTTCGGGTGGCTACACCTTC
CDR3: CASSLRGSGGYTF

J: TRBJ1-5
size: .
V: TRBV15
D: .
DNA: TGTGCCACCAGCAGAGGGGGCCCGCAACCCCAGCATTTT
CDR3: CATSRGGPQPQHF

J: TRBJ1-4
size: .
V: TRBV4-3
D: .
DNA: TGCGCCAGCAGCCAGGTTCATAATGAAAAACTGTTTTTT
CDR3: CASSQVHNEKLFF

J: TRBJ1-2
size: .
V: TRBV6-5
D: .
DNA: TGTGCCAGCAGGTGGGGCAGGGGCTATGGCTACACCTTC
CDR3: CASRWGRGYGYTF

J: TRBJ2-3
size: .
V: TRBV5-1
D: .
DNA: TGCGCCAGCAGCTTGAGGCCCGACATAAGCACAGATACGCAGTATTTT
CDR3: CASSLRPDISTDTQYF

J: TRBJ2-4
size: .
V: TRBV27
D: .
DNA: TGTGCCAGCAGTTTAAAGAGGGGTAACATTCAGTACTTC
CDR3: CASSLKRGNIQYF

J: TRBJ2-3
size: .
V: TRBV6-2/TRBV6-3
D: TRBD1
DNA: TGTGCCAGCAGTTACGGGGACAGGGGGTCTCCGGTGCTGTATTTT
CDR3: CASSYGDRGSPVLYF